This T cell receptor beta chain was retrieved from a study of T cell clonality in common variable immunodeficiency. Sequencing input was equivalent genomic DNA from CVID and controls. Using immunoSEQ multiplex PCR, the repertoire was profiled, and TCRdb retains in-frame clones only, with some absent. This sample has more than 65,000 clones and no singletons, with 0.65% to 0.8% in the ten largest. CDR3 length: 13 amino acids. Germline assignment: CDR1 GTSNPN and CDR2 SVGIG (reference sequence). This clone was counted at least ten times. The CDR3 end falls 3 residues outside the read, so it is completed with the germline J gene.

V and J are TRBV30 and TRBJ1-2; TRBD1 aligns across 10 bases. The TCR comes from a person aged 18 to 70 in good health. Sequencing used peripheral blood mononuclear cells. This CDR3 is CAWNTGTGVGYTF. CDR3 DNA, as far as it was read: TGTGCCTGGAATACCGGGACAGGGGTAGGC.